Following are 25 T cell receptor beta chains from one sample sequenced in a study of neurological immune-mediated disorders. MiXCR, run by TCRdb on the 5' RACE reads, gives a single entry per CDR3 protein. Among some 120,000 distinct CDR3 sequences listed, roughly 3.2% were seen once. Sequenced sample: PBMCs. The receptors here all came from a woman in her 30s with multiple sclerosis.

This clonotype has ten or more counts. The CDR3 sequence is CASSPSGTHRGYEQYF. CDR3 sequence (DNA): TGTGCCAGCAGCCCCTCCGGGACCCACCGGGGGTACGAGCAGTACTTC. The genes are TRBV13 and TRBJ2-7, with a weak D call TRBD2 (6 bases). The germline CDR1 and CDR2 sequences are PRHDT and FYEKMQ (reference sequence). The CDR3 sequence is 16 residues long. Trimming took 5 bases from V and 4 from J, leaving 21 bases between them.

This clonotype showed up many times. The rearrangement links TRBV5-1 to TRBJ2-5; D tentatively reads TRBD1 or TRBD2 (5 bases each). The CDR3 spans 13 residues. Germline V lookup: CDR1 SGHRS, CDR2 YFSETQ. V was pared by 2 bases and J by 5 bases, with 10 bases between. The chain's CDR3 is CASSFLRGETQYF. For the CDR3, the DNA is TGCGCCAGCAGCTTCCTCCGGGGCGAGACCCAGTACTTC.

This clonotype was counted many times. The CDR3 region has the DNA TGTGCCAGCAGCACCAGGACTAGCGGGAGAACAGATACGCAGTATTTT. Amino acids: CASSTRTSGRTDTQYF. The chain is built from TRBV7-2 and TRBJ2-3; 13 bases align to TRBD2. There are 16 residues in the CDR3. Germline V gene lookup returns CDR1 SGHTA and CDR2 FQGNSA. With 5 bases clipped from V and 3 bases from J, the junction kept 5 bases outside the gene matches.

At least ten counts were recorded for this clonotype. The chain is built from TRBV5-1 and TRBJ2-3; D is perhaps TRBD1 (6 bases). Germline CDR1 and CDR2: SGHRS and YFSETQ. V was pared by 2 bases and J by 6 bases, with 7 bases between. This CDR3 spans 12 amino acids. CDR3 protein: CASSLTGDTQYF. The CDR3 DNA is TGCGCCAGCAGCTTAACAGGGGATACGCAGTATTTT.

This clonotype was detected many times. V gene TRBV7-8 combines with J gene TRBJ2-7, with D maybe TRBD2 (6 bases). Trimming removed 3 bases at V and 1 base at J, with 10 bases between. The CDR3 extends over 14 amino acids. Per the germline V gene, CDR1 is SGHVS and CDR2 is FQNEAQ. The CDR3 loop is CASSLAGMSYEQYF. The CDR3 coding sequence is TGTGCCAGCAGCTTGGCGGGAATGTCCTACGAGCAGTACTTC. Using reference TRBV7-8 and TRBJ2-7 for the parts outside the CDR3, the full variable domain is GAGVSQSPRYKVAKRGQDVALRCDPISGHVSLFWYQQALGQGPEFLTYFQNEAQLDKSGLPSDRFFAERPEGSVSTLKIQRTQQEDSAVYLCASSLAGMSYEQYFGPGTRLTVT.

This clonotype was detected many times. The rearrangement joins TRBV5-6 to TRBJ1-1; D gene unclear. This CDR3 spans 14 amino acids. Germline V lookup: CDR1 SGHDT, CDR2 YYEEEE. The V and J ends lost 3 bases and 1 base respectively, with 10 bases between them. In DNA form, the CDR3 reads TGTGCCAGCAGCTCCGGCGGATGGAACACTGAAGCTTTCTTT. It codes for CASSSGGWNTEAFF.

This clonotype was counted ten times or more. This rearrangement joins TRBV20-1 to TRBJ2-1; the D call may be TRBD1 or TRBD2 (5 bases each). Per germline, CDR1 DFQATT and CDR2 SNEGSKA (reference sequence). The ends were cut back, 3 bases at V and 5 bases at J, with 8 bases in the middle. The CDR3 runs 12 residues. Here the CDR3 reads CSASGANNEQFF. Written as DNA, the CDR3 is TGCAGTGCTAGCGGGGCAAACAATGAGCAGTTCTTC.

Ten or more counts support this clonotype. CDR3: CASSRTGEQPQHF. Here the CDR3 DNA reads TGTGCCAGCAGCCGCACAGGGGAGCAGCCCCAGCATTTT. The V gene is TRBV5-5, the J gene TRBJ1-5; the match to TRBD1 covers 7 bases. Trimming at V came to 4 bases and at J to 7 bases, leaving 5 bases not matched to a gene. The CDR3 has 13 residues. Germline V gene data show CDR1 as SGHKS and CDR2 as YYEKEE (reference sequence). Using reference TRBV5-5 and TRBJ1-5 for the parts outside the CDR3, the full variable domain is DAGVTQSPTHLIKTRGQQVTLRCSPISGHKSVSWYQQVLGQGPQFIFQYYEKEERGRGNFPDRFSARQFPNYSSELNVNALLLGDSALYLCASSRTGEQPQHFGDGTRLSIL.

The V and J genes are TRBV10-3 and TRBJ2-5; either TRBD1 or TRBD2 may supply D (5 bases each). The CDR3 runs to 14 residues. The germline V and J ends were trimmed by 2 bases and 4 bases, with 11 bases remaining between them. Per germline, CDR1 ENHRY and CDR2 SYGVKD. This CDR3 is CAISETAGAETQYF. The CDR3, as DNA: TGTGCCATCAGTGAGACGGCCGGGGCAGAGACCCAGTACTTC.

This clonotype has at least ten counts. The V gene is TRBV27, the J gene TRBJ2-7, with D perhaps given as TRBD1 or TRBD2 (6 bases each). The CDR3 sequence is 13 residues long. V was cut by 3 bases and J by 5 bases, with 11 bases left in between. Germline V gene data show CDR1 as MNHEY and CDR2 as SMNVEV (reference sequence). For the CDR3, the DNA is TGTGCCAGCAGTTTGGGGGGCGCCCACGAGCAGTACTTC. It encodes CASSLGGAHEQYF.

This clonotype was observed at least ten times. The chain uses TRBV20-1 and TRBJ1-2; 12 bases fit TRBD1. J gave up 7 bases and V 5 bases, and 2 bases lay outside the gene matches. CDR3 size: 12 residues. The germline V gene encodes CDR1 DFQATT and CDR2 SNEGSKA (reference sequence). CDR3 amino acids: CSAGTGGSGYTF. CDR3 DNA: TGCAGTGCTGGGACAGGGGGCAGTGGCTACACCTTC.

Ten or more counts support this clonotype. The chain carries TRBV7-6 and TRBJ2-7, with D perhaps TRBD1 or TRBD2 (5 bases each). Germline V gives CDR1 SGHVS, CDR2 FNYEAQ. CDR3 length: 17 amino acids. V was clipped by 5 bases and J by 1 base, with 21 bases between them. CDR3 nucleotide sequence: TGTGCCAGCAGCCCCTCCGTGGTGAGGGGCCTTTCCTACGAGCAGTACTTC. Translating it yields CASSPSVVRGLSYEQYF.

This clonotype showed up just a few times. V gene TRBV6-6 combines with J gene TRBJ1-5, with TRBD1 identical over 10 bases. Per germline, CDR1 MNHNY and CDR2 SVGAGI (reference sequence). CDR3 size: 15 residues. The trim removed 4 bases at V and 5 bases at J, leaving 5 bases unmatched. The CDR3 is CASSWTGTGDQPQHF. CDR3 coding DNA: TGTGCCAGCAGTTGGACCGGGACAGGGGATCAGCCCCAGCATTTT.

As to this clonotype: A junction boundary mismatches the germline segment, possibly from a read error. The chain is built from TRBV6-4 and TRBJ1-1, with D uncertain. CDR1 is MRHNA, CDR2 SNTAGT, per germline. The length of the CDR3 is 12 residues. The CDR3 bases are TGTGCCATCAGTGAGTCAAGCACTGAAGCTTTCTTT. It yields the protein CAISESSTEAFF.

This clonotype was observed at least ten times. One junction end does not reproduce the germline sequence, and a read error may be involved. The rearrangement joins TRBV6-2 or TRBV6-3 to TRBJ2-4; D gene unclear. This CDR3 comprises 12 residues. Per the germline V gene, CDR1 is MNHEY and CDR2 is SVGEGT. The CDR3 sequence is CASSWATNIQYF. CDR3 in DNA: TGTGCCAGCAGTTGGGCCACAAACATTCAGTACTTC.

This clonotype was counted many times. The V gene is TRBV7-2, the J gene TRBJ2-7, with 14 nucleotides matching TRBD2. The V gene's germline CDR1 is SGHTA and CDR2 FQGNSA. The CDR3 loop spans 15 amino acids. V lost 5 bases to trimming and J lost 5 bases; unmatched junction nucleotides: 5. The CDR3 sequence is CASSGGLAGGNEQYF. In nucleotides, the CDR3 is TGTGCCAGCAGCGGCGGACTAGCGGGAGGAAACGAGCAGTACTTC. Full variable domain (rest looked up from reference TRBV7-2 and TRBJ2-7): GAGVSQSPSNKVTEKGKDVELRCDPISGHTALYWYRQSLGQGLEFLIYFQGNSAPDKSGLPSDRFSAERTGGSVSTLTIQRTQQEDSAVYLCASSGGLAGGNEQYFGPGTRLTVT.

This clonotype was picked up many times. V usage is TRBV14 and J usage is TRBJ2-1; tentatively, D is TRBD2 (7 bases). CDR1 is SGHDN and CDR2 is FVKESK in the germline V gene. Trimming took 3 bases from V and 9 from J, leaving 24 bases between them. This CDR3 spans 17 amino acids. CDR3 sequence (DNA): TGTGCCAGCAGCCACCTGGGGAGGGGGACCACTTCGGGTGAGCAGTTCTTC. Translated, it gives CASSHLGRGTTSGEQFF.

This clonotype was counted ten times or more. V usage is TRBV20-1 and J usage is TRBJ2-7; D is unclear. Per germline, CDR1 DFQATT and CDR2 SNEGSKA (reference sequence). This CDR3 contains 13 residues. The ends were cut back, 0 bases at V and 7 bases at J, with 13 bases in the middle. CDR3: CSARDWGAREQYF. The CDR3 DNA follows: TGCAGTGCTAGAGATTGGGGTGCCCGGGAGCAGTACTTC.

This clonotype was recorded many times. The V call is TRBV5-1, the J call TRBJ1-4; 8 nucleotides agree with TRBD1. The CDR3 contains 15 residues. Unmatched junction bases numbered 12, after V lost 7 bases and J lost 7 bases. In germline, CDR1 is SGHRS, CDR2 YFSETQ. In DNA form, the CDR3 reads TGCGCCAGCTCCTCGACAGGGGCAGGAGGTGAAAAACTGTTTTTT. Translating gives CASSSTGAGGEKLFF. The whole variable domain, remainder taken from reference TRBV5-1 and TRBJ1-4, is KAGVTQTPRYLIKTRGQQVTLSCSPISGHRSVSWYQQTPGQGLQFLFEYFSETQRNKGNFPGRFSGRQFSNSRSEMNVSTLELGDSALYLCASSSTGAGGEKLFFGSGTQLSVL.

This clonotype came up many times. The genes are TRBV7-2 and TRBJ2-5; 11 nucleotides match TRBD2. V was pared by 3 bases and J by 4 bases, with 7 bases of the junction left unmatched. Germline CDR1 and CDR2: SGHTA and FQGNSA. CDR3 length equals 16 residues. DNA for the CDR3: TGTGCCAGCAGCTTTAGAGTAGCGGGGGGGCGAGAGACCCAGTACTTC. Its translation: CASSFRVAGGRETQYF.

This clonotype showed up many times. The rearrangement uses TRBV9 and TRBJ2-1; D unresolved. The CDR3 runs 14 residues. CDR1 and CDR2 from the germline V gene are SGDLS and YYNGEE. Trimming shortened V by 0 bases and J by 6 bases, and 10 bases separated the two germline ends. CDR3 region: CASSVGPLGNEQFF. DNA of the CDR3: TGTGCCAGCAGCGTAGGGCCCCTGGGCAATGAGCAGTTCTTC.

This clonotype has a count of ten or more. The rearrangement uses TRBV5-1 and TRBJ2-7, with 9 bases identical to TRBD1. CDR3 length equals 14 residues. Germline V lookup: CDR1 SGHRS, CDR2 YFSETQ. After removal of 7 bases from V and 1 base from J, the junction contained 6 bases not matched to a gene. This CDR3 reads CASFDRGRSYEQYF. The CDR3, as DNA: TGCGCCAGCTTCGACAGGGGGAGATCCTACGAGCAGTACTTC.

This clonotype was counted many times. The rearrangement joins TRBV7-2 to TRBJ1-3, with D possibly TRBD1 on 5 matching bases. Germline values: CDR1 SGHTA, CDR2 FQGNSA. The CDR3 sequence is 15 residues long. V lost 4 bases to trimming and J lost 0 bases, with 10 bases between them. DNA of the CDR3: TGTGCCAGCAGCTCCTCAGGGAGCTCTGGAAACACCATATATTTT. Protein: CASSSSGSSGNTIYF.

This clonotype occurred many times. This sequence joins TRBV4-3 and TRBJ1-2; 8 bases line up with TRBD1. CDR1 and CDR2 (germline): LGHNA, YSLEER. The CDR3 contains 14 residues. V shed 0 bases, J shed 4 bases, and the junction held 1 base outside the gene matches. The DNA for the CDR3 is TGCGCCAGCAGCCAAGATACAGGGGGCTATGGCTACACCTTC. This codes for CASSQDTGGYGYTF.

This clonotype was picked up many times. The gene calls are TRBV18 and TRBJ2-1; TRBD2 agrees at 8 bases. Germline values: CDR1 KGHSH, CDR2 LQKENI. The CDR3 runs to 15 residues. Losses at the gene ends were 2 bases for V and 2 bases for J; bases not matched to a gene: 2. CDR3 protein: CASSPTSGTYNEQFF. Written as DNA, the CDR3 is TGTGCCAGCTCACCAACTAGCGGTACCTACAATGAGCAGTTCTTC.